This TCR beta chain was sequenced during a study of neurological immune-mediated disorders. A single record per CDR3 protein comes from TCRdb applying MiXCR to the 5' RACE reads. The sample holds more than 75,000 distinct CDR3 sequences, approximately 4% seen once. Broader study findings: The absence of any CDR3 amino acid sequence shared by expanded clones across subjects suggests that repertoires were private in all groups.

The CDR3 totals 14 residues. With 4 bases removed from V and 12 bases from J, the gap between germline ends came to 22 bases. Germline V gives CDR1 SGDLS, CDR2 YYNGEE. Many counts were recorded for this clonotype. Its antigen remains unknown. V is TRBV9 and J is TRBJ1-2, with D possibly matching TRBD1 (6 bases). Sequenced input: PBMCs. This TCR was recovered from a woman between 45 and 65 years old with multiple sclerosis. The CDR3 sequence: CASSPGGEMIEDTF. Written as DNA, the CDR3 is TGTGCCAGCAGCCCTGGGGGCGAGATGATTGAAGACACCTTC.